This T cell receptor (beta chain) stems from a study of blood T cells in healthy people across ages. Study-wide points: Long-lived donors carried more naive CD4+ cells and greater diversity than aged donors.

Next came a second PCR, run for about 6 to 12 cycles, which used a sample-barcoded 5' primer along with a J-beta primer mix. The template-switch adaptor, which had 12 random nucleotides, put a tag on each cDNA molecule. TCRdb analysed the 5' RACE reads with MiXCR anew, one entry per CDR3 protein. The profile shows 630,000 or so distinct CDR3 sequences, about 30% of them singletons. A word on this clonotype: The antigen remains undetermined.

V was clipped by 5 bases and J by 0 bases; unmatched bases: 6. This CDR3 is 15 amino acids long. The V gene's germline CDR1 is SGHTA and CDR2 FQGNSA. V usage is TRBV7-2 and J usage is TRBJ1-1; TRBD1 matches 7 bases. This clonotype was sampled from a woman aged 80 or over in good health. The sequencing sample was made of blood. The CDR3 DNA reads TGTGCCAGCAGCACGACGACAGGGATGAACACTGAAGCTTTCTTT. This translates into CASSTTTGMNTEAFF.